A single sample is the source of the 5 T cell receptor beta chains below, sequenced in a study of blood T cell repertoires in COVID-19. This table comes from immunoSEQ multiplex PCR, and its TCRdb copy is limited to in-frame clones, with some not included. The profile covers some 260,000 clones, with about 91% appearing a single time and about 6.7% taken by the ten largest. What was sequenced was peripheral blood. The receptor source for this set is a woman in her 30s with COVID-19, enrolled during active disease.

The V and J genes are TRBV4-1 and TRBJ1-4; 7 bases line up with TRBD1. V gave up 3 bases and J gave up 0 bases; unmatched junction bases: 1. The CDR3 is made up of 15 amino acids. Germline V CDR1 and CDR2: MGHRA, YSYEKL. CDR3 sequence reads: CASSHTGATNEKLFF. The CDR3 nucleotides are TGCGCCAGCAGCCATACAGGGGCAACTAATGAAAAACTGTTTTTT.

In DNA form, the CDR3 reads TGTGCCAGCAGCCTGACAGGCTACGAGCAGTACTTC. It specifies CASSLTGYEQYF. The J gene is TRBJ2-7, the V gene TRBV7-9; tentatively, D is TRBD1 (6 bases). Germline CDR1 reads SEHNR; CDR2 reads FQNEAQ (reference sequence). The CDR3 length is 12 residues. Trimming stripped 5 bases from V and 3 bases from J, with 8 bases between. The entire variable domain, with the rest obtained from reference TRBV7-9 and TRBJ2-7, is as follows: DTGVSQNPRHKITKRGQNVTFRCDPISEHNRLYWYRQTLGQGPEFLTYFQNEAQLEKSRLLSDRFSAERPKGSFSTLEIQRTEQGDSAMYLCASSLTGYEQYFGPGTRLTVT.

This chain joins TRBV5-1 and TRBJ1-1; possible D gene TRBD1, 6 bases. V lost 2 bases, J lost 4 bases, and 15 bases lay in between. The CDR3 runs 15 residues. In germline, CDR1 is SGHRS, CDR2 YFSETQ. CDR3 residues: CASSFVTGRFTEAFF. In DNA, the CDR3 is TGCGCCAGCAGCTTTGTAACAGGGAGATTCACTGAAGCTTTCTTT.

This clone was observed a few times. The J gene is TRBJ1-3, the V gene TRBV5-5, with 9 bases lining up with TRBD1. V trimming: 0 bases; J trimming: 0 bases; junction bases outside the gene matches: 7. The CDR3 sequence is 18 residues long. The germline CDR1 and CDR2 sequences are SGHKS and YYEKEE (reference sequence). The CDR3 sequence is CASSLVPGQGFSGNTIYF. The CDR3 nucleotides read TGTGCCAGCAGCTTGGTCCCGGGACAGGGATTCTCTGGAAACACCATATATTTT.

The chain recombines TRBV5-1 with TRBJ2-5; 10 nucleotides match TRBD2. The germline V gene has CDR1 SGHRS and CDR2 YFSETQ. This CDR3 spans 15 amino acids. The trim removed 4 bases at V and 3 bases at J, leaving 6 bases unmatched. Here the CDR3 reads CASSRISGGEETQYF. As DNA, the CDR3 is TGCGCCAGCAGCCGGATAAGCGGGGGGGAAGAGACCCAGTACTTC. Together with reference TRBV5-1 and TRBJ2-5, the CDR3 gives the full variable domain: KAGVTQTPRYLIKTRGQQVTLSCSPISGHRSVSWYQQTPGQGLQFLFEYFSETQRNKGNFPGRFSGRQFSNSRSEMNVSTLELGDSALYLCASSRISGGEETQYFGPGTRLLVL.